This T cell receptor (beta chain) was recorded in a study of post-analysis software for immune sequencing data. Study information: Both relapsing-remitting and secondary progressive multiple sclerosis featured among the disease courses, as did progressive-relapsing multiple sclerosis.

This clonotype has only a few counts. TCR beta libraries were prepared from cDNA with unique molecular identifiers. Each CDR3 protein gets one entry after TCRdb re-called the PCR reads with MiXCR. The data contain about 540,000 distinct CDR3 sequences, about a third of them singletons. The material sequenced was blood. The receptor was derived from a girl aged 2-17 years with multiple sclerosis.

The CDR3 region is CAISEPGRGQDGYTF. As DNA, the CDR3 is TGTGCCATCAGTGAACCGGGACGGGGACAGGATGGCTACACCTTC. This chain connects TRBV10-3 to TRBJ1-2, with 8 bases lining up with TRBD1. Germline V gene data show CDR1 as ENHRY and CDR2 as SYGVKD. With V trimmed by 3 bases and J by 6 bases, 9 bases remained unmatched. The CDR3 sequence is 15 residues long.